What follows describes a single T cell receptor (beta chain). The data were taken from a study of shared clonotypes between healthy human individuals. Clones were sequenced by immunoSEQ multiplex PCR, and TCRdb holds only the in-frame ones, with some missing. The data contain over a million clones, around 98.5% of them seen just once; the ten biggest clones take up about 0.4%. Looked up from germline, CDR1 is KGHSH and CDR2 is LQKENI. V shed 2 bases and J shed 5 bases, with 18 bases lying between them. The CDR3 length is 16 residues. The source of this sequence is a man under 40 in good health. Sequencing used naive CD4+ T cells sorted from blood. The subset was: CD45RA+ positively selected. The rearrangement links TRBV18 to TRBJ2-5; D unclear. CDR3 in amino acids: CASSPVPGAIGETQYF. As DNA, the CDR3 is TGTGCCAGCTCACCAGTCCCAGGCGCTATAGGCGAGACCCAGTACTTC.